The present T cell receptor (beta chain) was sequenced within a study of early T cells in non-severe SARS-CoV-2 infection. Each single cDNA molecule received a unique molecular identifier. TCRdb analysed the 5' RACE reads with MiXCR anew, one entry per CDR3 protein. This sample has tens of thousands of distinct CDR3 sequences, with 13% found just once. This clonotype was seen a few times. This clonotype was sampled from an adult who was a healthcare worker with PCR-confirmed SARS-CoV-2 infection or an uninfected control (not recorded which). Sequencing was performed on whole blood, taken at baseline.

DNA of the CDR3: TGTGCCAGCACTTCCAGGACTAGCGGATCTCACGCGAGGTACTTC. This translates into CASTSRTSGSHARYF. V and J are TRBV27 and TRBJ2-7, with TRBD2 matching over 10 bases. The trim removed 7 bases at V and 12 bases at J, leaving 18 bases unmatched. CDR3 length: 15 residues. Germline V CDR1 and CDR2: MNHEY, SMNVEV (reference sequence).